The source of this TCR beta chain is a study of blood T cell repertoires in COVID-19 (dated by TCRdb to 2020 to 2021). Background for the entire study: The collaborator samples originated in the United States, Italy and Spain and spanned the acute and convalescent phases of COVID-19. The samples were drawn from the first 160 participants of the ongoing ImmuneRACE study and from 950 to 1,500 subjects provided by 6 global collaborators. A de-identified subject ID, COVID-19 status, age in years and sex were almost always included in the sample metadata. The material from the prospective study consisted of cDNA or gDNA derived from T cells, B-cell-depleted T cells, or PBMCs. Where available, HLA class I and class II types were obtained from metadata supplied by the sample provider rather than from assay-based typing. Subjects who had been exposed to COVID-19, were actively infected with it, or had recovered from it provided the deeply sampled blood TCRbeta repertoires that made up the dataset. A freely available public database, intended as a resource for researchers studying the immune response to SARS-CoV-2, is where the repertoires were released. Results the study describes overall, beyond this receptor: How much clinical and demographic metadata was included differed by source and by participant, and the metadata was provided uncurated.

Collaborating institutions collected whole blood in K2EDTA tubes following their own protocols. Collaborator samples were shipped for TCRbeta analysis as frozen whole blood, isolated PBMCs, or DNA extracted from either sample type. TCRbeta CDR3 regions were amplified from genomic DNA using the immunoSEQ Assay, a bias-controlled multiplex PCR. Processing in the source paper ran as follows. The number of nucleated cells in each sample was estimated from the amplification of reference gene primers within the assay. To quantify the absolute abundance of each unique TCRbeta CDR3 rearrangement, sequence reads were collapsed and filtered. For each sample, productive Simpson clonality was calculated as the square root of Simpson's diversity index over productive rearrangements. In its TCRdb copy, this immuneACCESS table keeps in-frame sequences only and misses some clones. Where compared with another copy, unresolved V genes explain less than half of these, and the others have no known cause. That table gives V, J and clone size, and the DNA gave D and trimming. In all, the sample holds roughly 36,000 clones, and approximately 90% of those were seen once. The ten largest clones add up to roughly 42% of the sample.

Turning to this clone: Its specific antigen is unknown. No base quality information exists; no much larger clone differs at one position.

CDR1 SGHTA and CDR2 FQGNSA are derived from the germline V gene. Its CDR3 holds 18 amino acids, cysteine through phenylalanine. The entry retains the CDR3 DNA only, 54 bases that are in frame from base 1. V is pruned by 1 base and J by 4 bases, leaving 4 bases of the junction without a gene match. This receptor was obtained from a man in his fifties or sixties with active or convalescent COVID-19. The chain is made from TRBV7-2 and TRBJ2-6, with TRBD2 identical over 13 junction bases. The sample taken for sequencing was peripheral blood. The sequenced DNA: TGTGCCAGCAGCTTAGTAGGGACTAGCGGGAACGGGGCCAACGTCCTGACTTTC. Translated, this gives CASSLVGTSGNGANVLTF.